This TCR beta chain was documented in a study of blood T cell repertoires in COVID-19. The wider study: Sources were T cells, B-cell-depleted T cells, or PBMCs; the material itself was cDNA or gDNA.

This CDR3 region has 14 residues. CDR1 and CDR2 from the germline V gene are SGHAT and FQNNGV. V lost 2 bases, J lost 5 bases, and 12 bases lay in between. Original processing methods: Reference gene primer amplification yielded estimated nucleated cell counts. Sequencing was performed with immunoSEQ multiplex PCR; in TCRdb, only in-frame clones are kept and a portion is missing. The DNA was the basis for D and trimming; V, J and clone size are from that table. The sample lists more than 200,000 clones, 80% to 85% occurring once. The source of this sequence is a man aged 50-59 years with active or convalescent COVID-19. The gene calls are TRBV11-2 and TRBJ1-1; the D is unclear. Sequenced sample: peripheral blood. CDR3 loop: CASSLLPPGTEAFF. The CDR3 DNA follows: TGTGCCAGCAGCTTACTCCCCCCGGGGACTGAAGCTTTCTTT.